These T cell receptor beta chains were read from a single sample in a study of prognosis after radiotherapy for stage I lung cancer. TCRdb reanalysed the multiplex PCR reads using MiXCR and keeps one entry per CDR3 protein. The table lists 20,000 to 30,000 distinct CDR3 sequences, around 39% of them singletons. The input for sequencing was PBMCs, taken before or after stereotactic body radiation therapy (not recorded which). The receptors come from a donor aged 50 or older with non-small cell lung cancer. Each CDR3 is given without its conserved first and last residue. The D gene is left open where the match is weak.

CDR3aa,d_gene,v_gene,j_gene
SARYTSGRLFLF,TRBD2,TRBV20-1,TRBJ2-1
ASSLVPTNTEQF,-,TRBV5-1,TRBJ2-1
SSSLAGVGDTQY,TRBD2,TRBV5-1,TRBJ2-3
ATSGQGRGNTGELF,-,TRBV24-1,TRBJ2-2
AISDSGYEQY,-,TRBV10-3,TRBJ2-7
ASIYGPLYNEQF,-,TRBV7-8,TRBJ2-1
SASPPEASGNTIY,-,TRBV20-1,TRBJ1-3
ASRLKRDTQY,-,TRBV6-1,TRBJ2-3
SARDQAGDVF,TRBD2,TRBV20-1,TRBJ2-1
ASKGVTGELF,-,TRBV5-1,TRBJ2-2
IASFGLRLCSYNEQF,-,TRBV20-1,TRBJ2-1
ASSFNRDRGGPNTGELF,TRBD1,TRBV9,TRBJ2-2
ASSVGGGAGELF,-,TRBV9,TRBJ2-2
SVAGHRAYGYT,-,TRBV29-1,TRBJ1-2
ASSKVARVATSTDTQY,-,TRBV6-1,TRBJ2-3
ASSRTGFTDTQY,TRBD1,TRBV2,TRBJ2-3
ASSLRGPGNTIY,TRBD1,TRBV27,TRBJ1-3
ASSLAGGTAYEQY,-,TRBV5-1,TRBJ2-7
ATSRAEEGMENTGELF,-,TRBV15,TRBJ2-2
ASSLLAGGGYEQY,TRBD2,TRBV5-1,TRBJ2-7
ASSSGEGFQETQY,TRBD2,TRBV12-3/TRBV12-4,TRBJ2-5
AISLTGRSYEQY,-,TRBV10-3,TRBJ2-7
ASSSGQAYVYT,-,TRBV6-2/TRBV6-3,TRBJ1-2
SASARTSGRNEQF,TRBD2,TRBV20-1,TRBJ2-1
ASKGSGIGRGELF,TRBD2,TRBV19,TRBJ2-2
SARASGRAHNEQY,TRBD2,TRBV20-1,TRBJ2-7
ASSYSLGLHEQY,-,TRBV6-2/TRBV6-3,TRBJ2-7
ASSPREETQY,-,TRBV18,TRBJ2-5
SARDRLATTGELF,-,TRBV20-1,TRBJ2-2
AISVAFLREGANVLT,-,TRBV10-3,TRBJ2-6
SASGTSGRSADTQY,TRBD2,TRBV20-1,TRBJ2-3
ATQTGGVLETQY,TRBD1,TRBV28,TRBJ2-5
ARGQRNTGELF,TRBD1,TRBV2,TRBJ2-2
SAREGTYGYT,-,TRBV20-1,TRBJ1-2
ATSRDRETTDTQY,-,TRBV15,TRBJ2-3
ASKCRADTVELF,-,TRBV19,TRBJ2-2
ASSLSGGNTEAF,-,TRBV5-1,TRBJ1-1
SGGDRVTGELF,TRBD1,TRBV20-1,TRBJ2-2
ASSPPPGGTQY,TRBD1,TRBV18,TRBJ2-5
ASSFEGRWETQY,-,TRBV7-9,TRBJ2-5
ASRPSPGANVLT,-,TRBV7-9,TRBJ2-6
ASRGTSGSYGTQY,TRBD2,TRBV6-1,TRBJ2-3